One and the same sample provided the 26 T cell receptor beta chains below, sequenced in a study of shared clonotypes between healthy human individuals. Sequencing used immunoSEQ multiplex PCR; TCRdb keeps in-frame clones, though not all of them. Here the sample spans 2 million to 3 million clones, over 85% being singletons. The sequenced sample was naive CD4+ T cells sorted from blood. The subset is: CD45RA+ positively selected. These receptors all stem from a man between 18 and 35 years old in good health.

The J gene is TRBJ2-7, the V gene TRBV7-2; 12 positions agree with TRBD2. The better agreement between TRBJ2-1 and the DNA end casts doubt on the J call. Germline lookup yields CDR1 SGHTA and CDR2 FQGNSA. The CDR3 totals 15 residues. The CDR3 reads CASSYGLAGSYEQFF. For the CDR3, the DNA is TGTGCCAGCAGCTACGGACTAGCGGGATCCTACGAGCAGTTCTTC.

The V gene is TRBV15, the J gene TRBJ2-7; D possibly matches TRBD1 or TRBD2 (6 bases each). Germline CDR1 reads LNHNV; CDR2 reads YYDKDF (reference sequence). The CDR3 length is 16 residues. Trimming pared 0 bases from V and 7 bases from J, leaving 19 bases between. CDR3 sequence (DNA): TGTGCCACCAGCAGAGATGGAAATAGGGGGGCTCTGGAGCAGTACTTC. As protein: CATSRDGNRGALEQYF.

The chain employs TRBV5-6 and TRBJ1-1, with D hard to call. Germline values: CDR1 SGHDT, CDR2 YYEEEE. V was shortened by 4 bases and J by 2 bases, with 9 bases between the two germline ends. The CDR3 is 13 residues long. The CDR3 spells CASSRSINTEAFF. In DNA form, the CDR3 reads TGTGCCAGCAGCCGCAGCATAAACACTGAAGCTTTCTTT.

J is TRBJ1-1 and V is TRBV30, with 7 positions matching TRBD1. The ends lost 5 bases at V and 6 bases at J; junction bases unmatched: 15. CDR1 and CDR2 (germline): GTSNPN, SVGIG (reference sequence). The length of the CDR3 is 15 residues. This CDR3 is CAWAEGQLGWSEAFF. For the CDR3, the DNA is TGTGCCTGGGCCGAGGGACAGTTAGGTTGGTCTGAAGCTTTCTTT.

This clone appeared a single time. V and J are TRBV28 and TRBJ2-2, with D uncertain. V was shortened by 6 bases and J by 3 bases, with 11 bases between the two germline ends. This CDR3 has 14 residues. Germline V gene data show CDR1 as MDHEN and CDR2 as SYDVKM. The CDR3 sequence is CASSPDIYTGELFF. CDR3 DNA: TGTGCCAGCAGCCCCGACATTTACACCGGGGAGCTGTTTTTT.

As to this clone: A junction boundary mismatches the germline segment, possibly from a read error. The J gene is TRBJ2-7, the V gene TRBV7-7; D possibly matches TRBD1 or TRBD2 (5 bases each). The germline gives CDR1 SSHAT, CDR2 FNYEAQ (reference sequence). The CDR3 loop spans 13 amino acids. CDR3 region: CASSSQRGREQYF. Here the CDR3 DNA reads TGTGCTAGCAGCTCTCAGAGGGGACGCGAGCAGTACTTC.

This clone was seen a single time. The chain links TRBV12-5 to TRBJ2-1; TRBD2 aligns across 10 bases. There are 15 residues in the CDR3. The V segment lost 6 bases and the J segment 4 bases; nucleotides outside the gene matches: 6. Germline V gene lookup returns CDR1 LGHNT and CDR2 FRNRAP. This CDR3 reads CASGTGSGRYNEQFF. CDR3 nucleotides: TGTGCTAGTGGGACGGGTAGCGGGAGGTACAATGAGCAGTTCTTC.

The chain uses TRBV2 and TRBJ2-1; 10 bases fit TRBD2. This CDR3 region has 16 residues. Looked up from germline, CDR1 is SNHLY and CDR2 is FYNNEI. The V and J ends lost 3 bases and 6 bases, in that order; junction bases with no gene match: 8. In DNA form, the CDR3 reads TGTGCCAGCAGTGAGGCCAAAGCGGGAGGGGTCAATGAGCAGTTCTTC. Translated: CASSEAKAGGVNEQFF.

V usage is TRBV2 and J usage is TRBJ1-2; a weak D match, TRBD1 (6 bases). The CDR3 runs to 15 residues. Germline V gives CDR1 SNHLY, CDR2 FYNNEI. Deletions cut 4 bases from V and 5 bases from J, with 17 bases between. Here the CDR3 reads CASSVQGALGYGYTF. The CDR3 DNA reads as TGTGCCAGCAGTGTACAGGGAGCACTGGGGTATGGCTACACCTTC. The full variable domain, in which reference TRBV2 and TRBJ1-2 provide the parts outside the CDR3, is EPEVTQTPSHQVTQMGQEVILRCVPISNHLYFYWYRQILGQKVEFLVSFYNNEISEKSEIFDDQFSVERPDGSNFTLKIRSTKLEDSAMYFCASSVQGALGYGYTFGSGTRLTVV.

About this clone: Other nucleotide sequences from this sample produce the same CDR3. The J gene is TRBJ2-2, the V gene TRBV2; D unresolved. Trimming removed 2 bases from V and 2 bases from J, with 3 bases in between. Germline CDR1 and CDR2: SNHLY and FYNNEI. This CDR3 comprises 13 residues. The CDR3 loop is CASSEQNTGELFF. The CDR3 bases are TGTGCCAGCAGTGAACAAAACACCGGGGAGCTGTTTTTT.

This chain connects TRBV6-5 to TRBJ1-1; D is ambiguous. The CDR3 consists of 16 residues. The V and J ends lost 0 bases and 3 bases respectively, with 14 bases between them. Germline CDR1 MNHEY, CDR2 SVGAGI. CDR3 sequence: CASSYSPGLADTEAFF. The CDR3 DNA reads TGTGCCAGCAGTTACTCGCCGGGTTTGGCGGACACTGAAGCTTTCTTT.

This chain connects TRBV19 to TRBJ2-3, with D perhaps matching TRBD2 (5 bases). V lost 9 bases to trimming and J lost 4 bases, with 17 bases between them. CDR3 length: 14 residues. CDR1 and CDR2 (germline): LNHDA, SQIVND (reference sequence). The CDR3 is CASGTTRFPDTQYF. In nucleotides, the CDR3 is TGTGCCAGCGGTACAACTAGATTCCCAGATACGCAGTATTTT. Variable domain in full (rest from reference TRBV19 and TRBJ2-3): DGGITQSPKYLFRKEGQNVTLSCEQNLNHDAMYWYRQDPGQGLRLIYYSQIVNDFQKGDIAEGYSVSREKKESFPLTVTSAQKNPTAFYLCASGTTRFPDTQYFGPGTRLTVL.

A remark on this clone: This sample also contains other DNA sequences that code for the same CDR3. The genes are TRBV6-5 and TRBJ1-1; 8 bases are shared with TRBD1. V lost 7 bases and J lost 2; bases outside the gene matches: 6. Germline V gene lookup returns CDR1 MNHEY and CDR2 SVGAGI. The CDR3 contains 14 residues. CDR3 in DNA: TGTGCCAGCACCCCGGACAGGGCCAACACTGAAGCTTTCTTT. Translation gives CASTPDRANTEAFF.

The rearrangement joins TRBV30 to TRBJ2-5, with 9 bases matching TRBD2. The ends lost 0 bases at V and 4 bases at J; junction bases unmatched: 9. Looked up from germline, CDR1 is GTSNPN and CDR2 is SVGIG (reference sequence). CDR3 length equals 16 residues. CDR3 sequence (DNA): TGTGCCTGGAGTGTTTCCAGGGCGGGGGGGCGAGAGACCCAGTACTTC. Protein: CAWSVSRAGGRETQYF.

The chain combines TRBV25-1 with TRBJ1-2; 7 bases fit TRBD1. The V gene end was trimmed by 4 bases and the J gene end by 6 bases; junction bases not matched to a gene: 2. This CDR3 region has 12 residues. Per the germline V gene, CDR1 is MGHDK and CDR2 is SYGVNS. In DNA form, the CDR3 reads TGTGCCAGCAGTGCGACAGGGAATGGCTACACCTTC. Translated, it gives CASSATGNGYTF.

This sequence joins TRBV27 and TRBJ2-1; D might be TRBD2 (5 bases). The ends were cut back, 7 bases at V and 5 bases at J, with 15 bases in the middle. CDR1 and CDR2 from the germline V gene are MNHEY and SMNVEV (reference sequence). CDR3 length: 14 amino acids. CDR3 sequence reads: CASIQTAGDNEQFF. DNA of the CDR3: TGTGCCAGCATTCAAACGGCCGGGGACAATGAGCAGTTCTTC.

V gene TRBV6-5 combines with J gene TRBJ2-7, with a tentative D call TRBD2 (6 bases). V lost 6 bases, J lost 1 base, and 10 bases lay in between. Germline loops: CDR1 MNHEY, CDR2 SVGAGI. This CDR3 has 13 amino acids. CDR3 bases: TGTGCCAGCAGCCGCCGGGAGTCCTACGAGCAGTACTTC. Translating it yields CASSRRESYEQYF.

The chain uses TRBV18 and TRBJ1-1; maybe TRBD1 (6 bases). Germline CDR1 KGHSH, CDR2 LQKENI. The CDR3 runs to 15 residues. V was cut by 3 bases and J by 0 bases, with 11 bases left in between. The CDR3 reads CASSPTGPVNTEAFF. The CDR3 DNA follows: TGTGCCAGCTCACCCACAGGGCCGGTGAACACTGAAGCTTTCTTT.

The chain carries TRBV7-9 and TRBJ2-2; 7 bases are a match to TRBD1. V shed 6 bases and J 2 bases; nucleotides not matched to a gene: 6. The CDR3 spans 15 residues. The germline gives CDR1 SEHNR, CDR2 FQNEAQ (reference sequence). In DNA form, the CDR3 reads TGTGCCAGCAGAAATACAGGGGCTAACACCGGGGAGCTGTTTTTT. Encoded protein: CASRNTGANTGELFF.

The rearrangement links TRBV19 to TRBJ2-2; no definite D call. The germline CDR1 and CDR2 sequences are LNHDA and SQIVND (reference sequence). V lost 1 base and J lost 6, with 12 bases in between. The CDR3 extends over 15 amino acids. The CDR3 reads CASSIGPLIAGELFF. CDR3 DNA sequence: TGTGCCAGTAGTATAGGCCCTCTGATAGCCGGGGAGCTGTTTTTT. Drawing the rest from reference TRBV19 and TRBJ2-2, the complete variable domain is DGGITQSPKYLFRKEGQNVTLSCEQNLNHDAMYWYRQDPGQGLRLIYYSQIVNDFQKGDIAEGYSVSREKKESFPLTVTSAQKNPTAFYLCASSIGPLIAGELFFGEGSRLTVL.

The gene calls are TRBV15 and TRBJ2-3; D may be TRBD1 (6 bases). The germline V gene encodes CDR1 LNHNV and CDR2 YYDKDF (reference sequence). Trimming removed 5 bases at V and 4 bases at J, with 19 bases between. The CDR3 length is 16 residues. CDR3 in DNA: TGTGCCACCAGCGCTGGATCAGGGGCCCCCGCAGATACGCAGTATTTT. Encoded protein: CATSAGSGAPADTQYF.

The chain recombines TRBV10-3 with TRBJ2-7, with D possibly TRBD2 on 6 matching bases. The CDR3 extends over 14 amino acids. V was cut by 0 bases and J by 7 bases, with 13 bases left in between. Germline CDR1 and CDR2: ENHRY and SYGVKD. CDR3 DNA: TGTGCCATCAGTGAGTCGAACGGGGGACCTGAGCAGTACTTC. Protein product: CAISESNGGPEQYF.

The chain employs TRBV30 and TRBJ1-2; D is perhaps TRBD1 (6 bases). The CDR3 is 12 residues long. Germline V CDR1 and CDR2: GTSNPN, SVGIG (reference sequence). V lost 3 bases and J 7 bases, leaving 12 bases between the germline ends. CDR3 residues: CAWRWGPGGYTF. The CDR3 coding sequence is TGTGCCTGGAGGTGGGGGCCGGGTGGCTACACCTTC.

On this clone itself: Other DNA sequences from this sample encode an identical CDR3 as well. The CDR3 spells CSVAQNTEAFF. CDR3 sequence (DNA): TGCAGCGTCGCTCAGAACACTGAAGCTTTCTTT. The chain combines TRBV29-1 with TRBJ1-1; D is unresolved. V lost 6 bases to trimming and J lost 1 base, with 6 bases between them. Germline assignment: CDR1 SQVTM and CDR2 ANQGSEA. The CDR3 is 11 residues long.

The chain carries TRBV5-8 and TRBJ2-6, with 10 bases that match TRBD1. The CDR3 is 20 amino acids. Germline V gives CDR1 SGHTS, CDR2 YDEGEE. V dropped 0 bases and J dropped 1; count of bases not matched to a gene: 10. CDR3 region: CASSLEFGTGVKSGANVLTF. CDR3 DNA sequence: TGTGCCAGCAGCTTGGAGTTTGGGACAGGGGTTAAGTCTGGGGCCAACGTCCTGACTTTC.

The chain uses TRBV19 and TRBJ1-2, with TRBD1 matching over 8 bases. V was pared by 6 bases and J by 3 bases, with 9 bases of the junction left unmatched. Germline V gene sequence: CDR1 LNHDA, CDR2 SQIVND (reference sequence). This CDR3 region has 15 residues. CDR3 in amino acids: CASSLLTGGDYGYTF. CDR3 DNA: TGTGCCAGTAGCCTCCTAACAGGGGGGGACTATGGCTACACCTTC.